This T cell receptor (beta chain) was sequenced during a study of control samples from healthy donors and cancer patients. Clones were read by immunoSEQ multiplex PCR, and TCRdb kept only the in-frame ones, dropping some. The table shows under 100,000 clones, with 85% to 95% occurring only once. Trimming cost V 0 bases and J 11 bases; bases outside gene matches: 11. The CDR3 extends over 15 amino acids. CDR1 is LNHNV, CDR2 YYDKDF, per germline (reference sequence). The receptor's source is a woman in her twenties or thirties in good health. The sequencing sample was made of blood. This sequence joins TRBV15 and TRBJ2-5, with 8 bases matching TRBD2. The DNA of the CDR3 is TGTGCCACCAGCAGAGATCTGTTGACGGGAGGGAATCAGTACTTC. This gives the protein CATSRDLLTGGNQYF.